A selection of T cell receptor beta chains follows, all from one sample in a study of blood T cell repertoires in COVID-19. Assay: immunoSEQ multiplex PCR; the TCRdb copy retains only in-frame clones and omits some. The sample includes under 150,000 clones, 75% to 90% of them seen just once. The sequenced sample consisted of peripheral blood. The receptors shown here come from a human donor in a cohort sampled during active COVID-19. The CDR3 runs from the conserved cysteine through the conserved F or W. The D gene is left open where the match is weak. A row's size may be missing; if present it is once, few, many or a size class.

j_call: TRBJ2-3; d_call: TRBD2; clone_size: once; v_call: TRBV6-4; cdr3_nt: TGTGCCAGCAGTGACTCGTGCGGGGGGCCAAGGGAAGATACGCAGTATTTT; cdr3_aa: CASSDSCGGPREDTQYF
j_call: TRBJ1-1; d_call: .; clone_size: .; v_call: TRBV12-5; cdr3_nt: TGTGCTAGTTCCTTGGGACACCCGAACACTGAAGCTTTCTTT; cdr3_aa: CASSLGHPNTEAFF
j_call: TRBJ1-5; d_call: TRBD1; clone_size: .; v_call: TRBV2; cdr3_nt: TGTGCCAGCAACCTAAGCGGTGGGACAGGAGGCAATCAGCCCCAGCATTTT; cdr3_aa: CASNLSGGTGGNQPQHF
j_call: TRBJ1-6; d_call: TRBD1; clone_size: few; v_call: TRBV18; cdr3_nt: TGTGCCAGCTCACCTTCGGGACAGTCTAATTCACCCCTCCACTTT; cdr3_aa: CASSPSGQSNSPLHF
j_call: TRBJ1-5; d_call: TRBD1; clone_size: few; v_call: TRBV5-6; cdr3_nt: TGTGCCAGCAGCTTGTTGATTAGTGGGACAGGGCTCAATCAGCCCCAGCATTTT; cdr3_aa: CASSLLISGTGLNQPQHF
j_call: TRBJ2-1; d_call: TRBD1; clone_size: .; v_call: TRBV5-1; cdr3_nt: TGCGCCAGCAGCTTGGGGGGACAGGGATACAATGAGCAGTTCTTC; cdr3_aa: CASSLGGQGYNEQFF
j_call: TRBJ2-7; d_call: TRBD1; clone_size: .; v_call: TRBV2; cdr3_nt: TGTGCCAGCAGAACGACAGGGAACGAGCAGTACTTC; cdr3_aa: CASRTTGNEQYF
j_call: TRBJ2-7; d_call: .; clone_size: .; v_call: TRBV6-6; cdr3_nt: TGTGCCAGCAGGCGGACTCGGTTCTACGAGCAGTACTTC; cdr3_aa: CASRRTRFYEQYF
j_call: TRBJ2-2; d_call: TRBD2; clone_size: .; v_call: TRBV7-7; cdr3_nt: TGTGCCAGCAGCACCGACTACACTAGCGGGGGGAACACCGGGGAGCTGTTTTTT; cdr3_aa: CASSTDYTSGGNTGELFF
j_call: TRBJ1-4; d_call: TRBD1; clone_size: .; v_call: TRBV24-1; cdr3_nt: TGTGCCACCACCGTACCATTCCCGGGACAGGTTAATGAAAAACTGTTTTTT; cdr3_aa: CATTVPFPGQVNEKLFF
j_call: TRBJ2-1; d_call: TRBD1; clone_size: .; v_call: TRBV11-2; cdr3_nt: TGTGCCAGCAGTATGGACAGGGACAATGAGCAGTTCTTC; cdr3_aa: CASSMDRDNEQFF
j_call: TRBJ2-7; d_call: TRBD1; clone_size: .; v_call: TRBV11-2; cdr3_nt: TGTGCCAGCAGCTTAGGGGACAGGGGGCATGAGCAGTACTTC; cdr3_aa: CASSLGDRGHEQYF
j_call: TRBJ2-3; d_call: .; clone_size: once; v_call: TRBV7-6; cdr3_nt: TGTGCCAGCAGCTCTAGTGGGGGAGGTCCAGATACGCAGTATTTT; cdr3_aa: CASSSSGGGPDTQYF
j_call: TRBJ1-5; d_call: .; clone_size: .; v_call: TRBV5-6; cdr3_nt: TGTGCCAGCAGCTTGCGATTAACAGGCTATAGCAATCAGCCCCAGCATTTT; cdr3_aa: CASSLRLTGYSNQPQHF
j_call: TRBJ2-3; d_call: TRBD2; clone_size: .; v_call: TRBV7-6; cdr3_nt: TGTGCCAGCAGCCATGGACTAGCGGGGGGATATTCGGATACGCAGTATTTT; cdr3_aa: CASSHGLAGGYSDTQYF
j_call: TRBJ2-1; d_call: .; clone_size: .; v_call: TRBV7-2; cdr3_nt: TGTGCCAGCAGCTCGACAGGAGACAAGGGTTACAATGAGCAGTTCTTC; cdr3_aa: CASSSTGDKGYNEQFF
j_call: TRBJ1-2; d_call: .; clone_size: .; v_call: TRBV29-1; cdr3_nt: TGCAGCGTTGATAGCGGCAGAACCGAGCGATCAGCTAACTATGGCTACACCTTC; cdr3_aa: CSVDSGRTERSANYGYTF
j_call: TRBJ2-1; d_call: TRBD1; clone_size: .; v_call: TRBV7-7; cdr3_nt: TGTGCCAGCAGCTTAGAAACCGGGACAGAGTGGTTCTTC; cdr3_aa: CASSLETGTEWFF
j_call: TRBJ1-4; d_call: .; clone_size: .; v_call: TRBV7-2; cdr3_nt: TGTGCCAGCAGCTTCATTGCGCGGGGAGTAGGTGAAAAACTGTTTTTT; cdr3_aa: CASSFIARGVGEKLFF
j_call: TRBJ2-7; d_call: .; clone_size: .; v_call: TRBV6-2/TRBV6-3; cdr3_nt: TGTGCCAGCAGTTACGGTCGGGCTAGCACGGACGAGCAGTACTTC; cdr3_aa: CASSYGRASTDEQYF
j_call: TRBJ1-1; d_call: .; clone_size: .; v_call: TRBV6-5; cdr3_nt: TGTGCCAGCAGCCCCACGACGGGGGGGGCTGAAGCTTTCTTT; cdr3_aa: CASSPTTGGAEAFF
j_call: TRBJ1-5; d_call: .; clone_size: .; v_call: TRBV28; cdr3_nt: TGTGCCATCCTGGGGGGGGGCAATCAGCCCCAGCATTTT; cdr3_aa: CAILGGGNQPQHF
j_call: TRBJ2-3; d_call: TRBD1; clone_size: .; v_call: TRBV7-3; cdr3_nt: TGTGCCAGCAGCTTAGGACGGGACAGGCGAACAGATACGCAGTATTTT; cdr3_aa: CASSLGRDRRTDTQYF
j_call: TRBJ1-4; d_call: TRBD1; clone_size: .; v_call: TRBV27; cdr3_nt: TGTGCCAGCAGTGACAGGGGGCGGAGTGAAAAACTGTTTTTT; cdr3_aa: CASSDRGRSEKLFF
j_call: TRBJ1-5; d_call: .; clone_size: few; v_call: TRBV28; cdr3_nt: TGTGCCAGCAGTTCTGGCAATCAGCCCCAGCATTTT; cdr3_aa: CASSSGNQPQHF
j_call: TRBJ2-7; d_call: .; clone_size: few; v_call: TRBV5-1; cdr3_nt: TGCGCCAGCAGCTCAACTGACAGATCCTACGAGCAGTACTTC; cdr3_aa: CASSSTDRSYEQYF
j_call: TRBJ2-5; d_call: .; clone_size: .; v_call: TRBV19; cdr3_nt: TGTGCCAGTAGTACAGGGTCACTCTACCAAGAGACCCAGTACTTC; cdr3_aa: CASSTGSLYQETQYF
j_call: TRBJ1-3; d_call: .; clone_size: medium-sized; v_call: TRBV5-6; cdr3_nt: TGTGCCAGCAGCCGTTCTGGAAACACCATATATTTT; cdr3_aa: CASSRSGNTIYF
j_call: TRBJ1-5; d_call: TRBD1; clone_size: .; v_call: TRBV24-1; cdr3_nt: TGTGCCACCAGTGGGAGAGGGGGCTATAGCAATCAGCCCCAGCATTTT; cdr3_aa: CATSGRGGYSNQPQHF
j_call: TRBJ1-1; d_call: TRBD1; clone_size: .; v_call: TRBV3-1/TRBV3-2; cdr3_nt: TGTGCCAGCAGACGGACAGGGGATGGAACTGAAGCTTTCTTT; cdr3_aa: CASRRTGDGTEAFF
j_call: TRBJ1-2; d_call: TRBD1; clone_size: once; v_call: TRBV28; cdr3_nt: TGTGCCACTGGATGGACAGGGGGGAACTATGGCTACACCTTC; cdr3_aa: CATGWTGGNYGYTF
j_call: TRBJ1-1; d_call: .; clone_size: once; v_call: TRBV6-5; cdr3_nt: TGTGCCAGCAACCCCAATGAGGGGAACACTGAAGCTTTCTTT; cdr3_aa: CASNPNEGNTEAFF
j_call: TRBJ2-1; d_call: TRBD2; clone_size: .; v_call: TRBV7-9; cdr3_nt: TGTGCCAGCAGCTTGGCTAGCGGGGGGGAACTCGAGCAGTTCTTC; cdr3_aa: CASSLASGGELEQFF
j_call: TRBJ1-5; d_call: .; clone_size: .; v_call: TRBV6-5; cdr3_nt: TGTGCCAGCAGTCGCCTAGCGAGGGATCAGCCCCAGCATTTT; cdr3_aa: CASSRLARDQPQHF
j_call: TRBJ2-6; d_call: .; clone_size: .; v_call: TRBV14; cdr3_nt: TGTGCCAGCAGCCAAGTAAGGAGCCGAGGGGCCAACGTCCTGACTTTC; cdr3_aa: CASSQVRSRGANVLTF
j_call: TRBJ1-4; d_call: .; clone_size: .; v_call: TRBV25-1; cdr3_nt: TGTGCCAGCAGCGGGGGGCTGGTGGATGAAAAACTGTTTTTT; cdr3_aa: CASSGGLVDEKLFF
j_call: TRBJ1-5; d_call: .; clone_size: .; v_call: TRBV30; cdr3_nt: TGTGCCTGGAGTGTGGGGCTCTCCAATCAGCCCCAGCATTTT; cdr3_aa: CAWSVGLSNQPQHF
j_call: TRBJ2-3; d_call: .; clone_size: .; v_call: TRBV6-5; cdr3_nt: TGTGCCAGCAGGGGCCCCGGATCAGATACGCAGTATTTT; cdr3_aa: CASRGPGSDTQYF
j_call: TRBJ2-7; d_call: .; clone_size: .; v_call: TRBV19; cdr3_nt: TGTGCCAGTAGTCCTGGGCCCCGGTACGAGCAGTACTTC; cdr3_aa: CASSPGPRYEQYF
j_call: TRBJ1-2; d_call: TRBD1; clone_size: .; v_call: TRBV10-3; cdr3_nt: TGTGCCATCAGTACGGGACAGGGGATCTATGGCTACACCTTC; cdr3_aa: CAISTGQGIYGYTF
j_call: TRBJ1-4; d_call: .; clone_size: few; v_call: TRBV6-5; cdr3_nt: TGTGCCAGCAGTTACTTTGGGACATCTAATGAAAAACTGTTTTTT; cdr3_aa: CASSYFGTSNEKLFF
j_call: TRBJ2-1; d_call: .; clone_size: .; v_call: TRBV3-1/TRBV3-2; cdr3_nt: TGTGCCAGCAGCCAAAAGGCTCAGACTAGACTTTTGTACAATGAGCAGTTCTTC; cdr3_aa: CASSQKAQTRLLYNEQFF
j_call: TRBJ1-4; d_call: TRBD1; clone_size: .; v_call: TRBV6-8; cdr3_nt: TGTGCCAGCAGGCAGAGGGAGAGACAGGGGGGTAATGAAAAACTGTTTTTT; cdr3_aa: CASRQRERQGGNEKLFF
j_call: TRBJ2-1; d_call: TRBD1; clone_size: .; v_call: TRBV19; cdr3_nt: TGTGCCAGTACGACACAGGGGACCTACAATGAGCAGTTCTTC; cdr3_aa: CASTTQGTYNEQFF
j_call: TRBJ1-1; d_call: TRBD1; clone_size: .; v_call: TRBV3-1/TRBV3-2; cdr3_nt: TGTGCCAGCAGCCAACCCAGGGGGCGCGGGAACACTGAAGCTTTCTTT; cdr3_aa: CASSQPRGRGNTEAFF
j_call: TRBJ1-1; d_call: .; clone_size: .; v_call: TRBV6-6; cdr3_nt: TGTGCCAGCACTAGAGGGTCTGAAGCTTTCTTT; cdr3_aa: CASTRGSEAFF
j_call: TRBJ2-2; d_call: TRBD2; clone_size: .; v_call: TRBV5-4; cdr3_nt: TGTGCCAGCAGTCTCCTAGCGGGGGTAACCGGGGAGCTGTTTTTT; cdr3_aa: CASSLLAGVTGELFF
j_call: TRBJ2-1; d_call: .; clone_size: .; v_call: TRBV12-3/TRBV12-4; cdr3_nt: TGTGCCAGCAGTTTCGGGACCTACAATGAGCAGTTCTTC; cdr3_aa: CASSFGTYNEQFF